This T cell receptor (beta chain) was recovered during a study of siplizumab effects on memory and regulatory T cells. Study-wide findings and caveats: Alloreactive clones mapping to unstimulated subsets formed only a minor fraction.

As concerns this clone: Its antigen remains unidentified.

For every sample, about 10^5 TCR templates were assayed. Assay: immunoSEQ multiplex PCR; the TCRdb copy retains only in-frame clones and omits some. Of 85,000 or so clones listed, approximately 95% were seen once; the top ten hold 18%. Unmatched junction bases numbered 9, after V lost 7 bases and J lost 9 bases. Per the germline V gene, CDR1 is WSHSY and CDR2 is SAAADI. The CDR3 consists of 13 residues. Sample: CD8+ T cells sorted from blood. The sequence derives from a human donor in good health. The rearrangement links TRBV10-2 to TRBJ2-1; 7 bases are a match to TRBD1. The CDR3 loop is CASIDRADGEQFF. In nucleotides, the CDR3 is TGCGCCAGCATCGACAGGGCTGACGGTGAGCAGTTCTTC.